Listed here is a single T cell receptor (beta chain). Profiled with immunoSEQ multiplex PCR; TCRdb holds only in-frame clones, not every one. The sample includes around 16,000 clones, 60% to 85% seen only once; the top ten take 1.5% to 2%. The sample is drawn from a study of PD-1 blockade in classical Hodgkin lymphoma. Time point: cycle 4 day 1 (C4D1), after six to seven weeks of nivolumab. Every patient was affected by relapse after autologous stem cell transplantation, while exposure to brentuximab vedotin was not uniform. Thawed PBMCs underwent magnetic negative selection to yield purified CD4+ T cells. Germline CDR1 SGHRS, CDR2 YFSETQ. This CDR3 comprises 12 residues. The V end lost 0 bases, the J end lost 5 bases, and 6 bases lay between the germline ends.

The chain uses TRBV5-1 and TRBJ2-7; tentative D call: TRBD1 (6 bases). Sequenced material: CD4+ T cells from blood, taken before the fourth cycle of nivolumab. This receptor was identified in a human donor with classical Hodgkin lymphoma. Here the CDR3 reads CASSLDRDEQYF. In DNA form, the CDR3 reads TGCGCCAGCAGCTTGGACAGGGACGAGCAGTACTTC.